This entry lists 32 T cell receptor beta chains sequenced from one sample in a study of blood T cell repertoires in COVID-19. Repertoires were generated with immunoSEQ multiplex PCR, while TCRdb's copy carries only in-frame clones and drops some. Here the sample spans tens of thousands of clones, 82% being singletons. Sequenced: peripheral blood. These receptors originate from a human donor in a cohort sampled during active COVID-19.

The V call is TRBV9, the J call TRBJ2-1, with 8 bases matching TRBD2. CDR3 length: 15 residues. V trimming: 4 bases; J trimming: 3 bases; junction bases outside the gene matches: 6. Germline V lookup: CDR1 SGDLS, CDR2 YYNGEE. CDR3 DNA: TGTGCCAGCAGCCCCTTGGGACTAGTCTACAATGAGCAGTTCTTC. It specifies CASSPLGLVYNEQFF.

This clone was detected a few times. This sequence joins TRBV5-6 and TRBJ1-1; D might be TRBD1 (6 bases). There are 15 residues in the CDR3. Germline CDR1 SGHDT, CDR2 YYEEEE. The ends were cut back, 0 bases at V and 4 bases at J, with 13 bases in the middle. The CDR3 DNA reads TGTGCCAGCAGCTTGGAGGGGGTGGTGATCACTGAAGCTTTCTTT. It codes for CASSLEGVVITEAFF.

The rearrangement joins TRBV15 to TRBJ2-7, with 10 positions matching TRBD1. The CDR3 totals 15 residues. Germline CDR1 reads LNHNV; CDR2 reads YYDKDF (reference sequence). V was pared by 3 bases and J by 3 bases, with 5 bases of the junction left unmatched. CDR3 in amino acids: CATSSRDRGLYEQYF. The CDR3 nucleotides read TGTGCCACCAGCAGCCGGGACAGGGGCCTCTACGAGCAGTACTTC.

The CDR3 nucleotides are TGTGCCAGTTCCGTCCGGGGATCACCCCTCCACTTT. Encoded protein: CASSVRGSPLHF. This chain connects TRBV19 to TRBJ1-6; no clear D gene. CDR3 length: 12 amino acids. The germline V gene encodes CDR1 LNHDA and CDR2 SQIVND (reference sequence). The V end lost 8 bases, the J end lost 10 bases, and 12 bases lay between the germline ends.

V and J are TRBV21-1 and TRBJ2-3; TRBD2 was called by the table and not checked on the DNA. TRBV21-1 is termed a pseudogene. The CDR3 sequence is 15 residues long. This CDR3 reads CASSKAREDTDTQYF. CDR3 nucleotide sequence: TGTGCCAGCAGCAAAGCGAGGGAGGACACAGATACGCAGTATTTT.

This clone was recorded a few times. The chain is built from TRBV2 and TRBJ2-5, with 10 nucleotides matching TRBD1. V trimming: 4 bases; J trimming: 7 bases; junction bases outside the gene matches: 6. The CDR3 consists of 14 residues. Germline V gives CDR1 SNHLY, CDR2 FYNNEI. The CDR3: CASSGRTGGTTQYF. The CDR3 bases are TGTGCCAGCAGTGGTAGGACAGGGGGTACGACCCAGTACTTC.

The chain employs TRBV7-2 and TRBJ2-1, with 10 bases fitting TRBD2. The V segment lost 5 bases and the J segment 3 bases; nucleotides outside the gene matches: 4. This CDR3 has 15 amino acids. Looked up from germline, CDR1 is SGHTA and CDR2 is FQGNSA. CDR3 protein: CASSTAGGYYNEQFF. CDR3 sequence (DNA): TGTGCCAGCAGCACAGCGGGGGGGTACTACAATGAGCAGTTCTTC.

The gene calls are TRBV19 and TRBJ1-2, with 8 bases lining up with TRBD1. This CDR3 has 15 amino acids. V shed 0 bases, J shed 8 bases, and the junction held 8 bases outside the gene matches. CDR1 and CDR2 from the germline V gene are LNHDA and SQIVND (reference sequence). Here the CDR3 reads CASSIDGRGLEGYTF. The CDR3 bases are TGTGCCAGTAGTATAGACGGCAGGGGGCTGGAGGGCTACACCTTC.

The V and J genes are TRBV5-5 and TRBJ1-5; D is unclear. CDR1 and CDR2 (germline): SGHKS, YYEKEE (reference sequence). Deletions cut 0 bases from V and 7 bases from J, with 11 bases between. The CDR3 has 14 residues. Written as DNA, the CDR3 is TGTGCCAGCAGCTTGGGGCTGGGAGGCCAGCCCCAGCATTTT. Residues: CASSLGLGGQPQHF.

V is TRBV9 and J is TRBJ2-5; TRBD2 aligns across 7 bases. Germline V lookup: CDR1 SGDLS, CDR2 YYNGEE. The CDR3 loop spans 15 amino acids. J gave up 7 bases and V 0 bases, and 9 bases lay outside the gene matches. The DNA of the CDR3 is TGTGCCAGCAGCGTAGACCTAGCGGCTTCGGGGACCCAGTACTTC. Its translation is CASSVDLAASGTQYF.

The CDR3 region has the DNA TGTGCCAGCAGCATACGGCCGGGACAGGGGGCAGCAGGTGGCTACACCTTC. Translated, it gives CASSIRPGQGAAGGYTF. The chain combines TRBV2 with TRBJ1-2, with 12 bases matching TRBD1. Germline V gene lookup returns CDR1 SNHLY and CDR2 FYNNEI. The CDR3 runs 17 residues. V gave up 6 bases and J gave up 7 bases; unmatched junction bases: 15.

The V gene is TRBV4-2, the J gene TRBJ2-7; 9 bases map to TRBD1. The CDR3 consists of 16 residues. Germline V gene lookup returns CDR1 LGHNA and CDR2 YNFKEQ. The trim removed 1 base at V and 2 bases at J, leaving 6 bases unmatched. This CDR3 is CASSQGTGQGTYEQYF. For the CDR3, the DNA is TGTGCCAGCAGCCAAGGTACGGGACAGGGCACCTACGAGCAGTACTTC.

The gene calls are TRBV4-1 and TRBJ2-1; 14 nucleotides agree with TRBD2. Per the germline V gene, CDR1 is MGHRA and CDR2 is YSYEKL. The CDR3 is 19 residues long. Trimming removed 4 bases from V and 4 bases from J; junction bases left unmatched: 12. In DNA, the CDR3 is TGCGCCAGCAGCCCGACTAGCGGGGGGGCCGAAACGATTTACAATGAGCAGTTCTTC. It encodes CASSPTSGGAETIYNEQFF.

This chain connects TRBV28 to TRBJ2-5; D is possibly TRBD1 (5 bases). The V and J ends lost 6 bases and 7 bases respectively, with 15 bases between them. Per the germline V gene, CDR1 is MDHEN and CDR2 is SYDVKM. The CDR3 loop spans 13 amino acids. In nucleotides, the CDR3 is TGTGCCAGCAGGGCAACAGGTTCTGGGACCCAGTACTTC. It specifies CASRATGSGTQYF. The variable domain in full, completed from reference TRBV28 and TRBJ2-5, reads DVKVTQSSRYLVKRTGEKVFLECVQDMDHENMFWYRQDPGLGLRLIYFSYDVKMKEKGDIPEGYSVSREKKERFSLILESASTNQTSMYLCASRATGSGTQYFGPGTRLLVL.

The chain combines TRBV3-1 (or the pseudogene TRBV3-2) with TRBJ1-5; 11 bases fit TRBD1. The CDR3 runs 15 residues. CDR1 and CDR2 (germline): LGHDT, YNNKEL (reference sequence). With 4 bases clipped from V and 5 bases from J, the junction kept 4 bases outside the gene matches. CDR3 in DNA: TGTGCCAGCAGCCCCCGGGACAGGGGGGATCAGCCCCAGCATTTT. It translates to CASSPRDRGDQPQHF.

The chain employs TRBV25-1 and TRBJ2-4; no clear D. Looked up from germline, CDR1 is MGHDK and CDR2 is SYGVNS. The CDR3 length is 15 residues. V was trimmed by 3 bases and J by 0 bases, leaving 9 bases between them. CDR3 protein: CASSESILAKNIQYF. The DNA for the CDR3 is TGTGCCAGCAGTGAGAGCATTTTAGCCAAAAACATTCAGTACTTC.

The chain couples TRBV6-5 to TRBJ2-6, with TRBD1 matching 11 bases. The CDR3 spans 15 residues. V trimming: 8 bases; J trimming: 1 base; junction bases outside the gene matches: 1. Germline V gene data show CDR1 as MNHEY and CDR2 as SVGAGI. CDR3 nucleotides: TGTGCCAGCGGACAGGGGGCTTCTGGGGCCAACGTCCTGACTTTC. Residues: CASGQGASGANVLTF.

The chain couples TRBV7-2 to TRBJ1-4; 7 bases fit TRBD1. This CDR3 spans 14 amino acids. The germline gives CDR1 SGHTA, CDR2 FQGNSA. J gave up 5 bases and V 5 bases, and 5 bases lay outside the gene matches. As DNA, the CDR3 is TGTGCCAGCAGCCTATTGGGACAGAATGAAAAACTGTTTTTT. It is translated as CASSLLGQNEKLFF.

The chain joins TRBV6-5 to TRBJ2-7; tentative D call: TRBD1 (6 bases). The CDR3 sequence is 13 residues long. Germline assignment: CDR1 MNHEY and CDR2 SVGAGI. Trimming removed 6 bases from V and 4 bases from J, with 13 bases in between. This chain's CDR3 is CASRTGTPYEQYF. Here the CDR3 DNA reads TGTGCCAGCAGGACCGGGACACCATACGAGCAGTACTTC.

The V and J genes are TRBV9 and TRBJ1-1; the match to TRBD1 covers 7 bases. Germline CDR1 and CDR2: SGDLS and YYNGEE. V shed 2 bases and J 8 bases; nucleotides not matched to a gene: 3. CDR3 length equals 12 residues. CDR3 amino acids: CASSVNRGEAFF. CDR3 sequence (DNA): TGTGCCAGCAGCGTTAACAGGGGAGAAGCTTTCTTT.

The chain has TRBV5-4 and TRBJ1-4, with a tentative D call TRBD1 (5 bases). This CDR3 has 16 amino acids. V was clipped by 4 bases and J by 4 bases, with 17 bases between them. Per the germline V gene, CDR1 is SGHNT and CDR2 is YYREEE (reference sequence). The CDR3 reads CASSANAGRDNEKLFF. The CDR3 DNA reads as TGTGCCAGCAGCGCTAACGCAGGGCGGGATAATGAAAAACTGTTTTTT.

In this sample, this clone turned up a few times. This chain connects TRBV6-4 to TRBJ2-1; 7 nucleotides match TRBD2. This CDR3 has 14 residues. The germline CDR1 and CDR2 sequences are MRHNA and SNTAGT. The V gene end was trimmed by 6 bases and the J gene end by 6 bases; junction bases not matched to a gene: 8. CDR3 sequence (DNA): TGTGCCAGCAGCCAGGAAGTAGCGGGCAATGAGCAGTTCTTC. Translating it yields CASSQEVAGNEQFF.

The chain is built from TRBV4-2 and TRBJ2-7; D may be TRBD2 (6 bases). Germline V CDR1 and CDR2: LGHNA, YNFKEQ. The CDR3 loop spans 14 amino acids. V lost 0 bases, J lost 7 bases, and 13 bases lay in between. The CDR3 is CASSQDGGVGEQYF. CDR3 nucleotide sequence: TGTGCCAGCAGCCAAGACGGAGGGGTGGGGGAGCAGTACTTC.

This clone showed up many times. The V call is TRBV7-6, the J call TRBJ2-2; TRBD1 matches 8 bases. This CDR3 has 18 residues. V was pared by 6 bases and J by 5 bases, with 17 bases of the junction left unmatched. Per the germline V gene, CDR1 is SGHVS and CDR2 is FNYEAQ. The CDR3 DNA is TGTGCCAGCAGAGCCATTCGCCTCGACAGGGGTGGTACCGGGGAGCTGTTTTTT. Translated, it gives CASRAIRLDRGGTGELFF.

J is TRBJ1-2 and V is TRBV5-1; 7 positions match TRBD1. With 0 bases clipped from V and 4 bases from J, the junction kept 6 bases outside the gene matches. The germline CDR1 and CDR2 sequences are SGHRS and YFSETQ. The CDR3 spans 15 residues. The CDR3 loop is CASSLDTGVFYGYTF. CDR3 bases: TGCGCCAGCAGCTTGGATACAGGGGTCTTCTATGGCTACACCTTC.

The rearrangement links TRBV30 to TRBJ1-6, with 7 bases lining up with TRBD1. V lost 1 base, J lost 9 bases, and 6 bases stayed unmatched. CDR3 length: 14 residues. Germline V CDR1 and CDR2: GTSNPN, SVGIG (reference sequence). CDR3 coding DNA: TGTGCCTGGAGTGGACAGGGAGAATCTTCACCCCTCCACTTT. Protein product: CAWSGQGESSPLHF.

There are many counts of this clone. In DNA form, the CDR3 reads TGTGCCAGCAGGACGGGGACAGGGCTCGCCGGGGAGCTGTTTTTT. This sequence encodes CASRTGTGLAGELFF. The V call is TRBV7-2, the J call TRBJ2-2; 9 bases align to TRBD1. V gave up 6 bases and J gave up 6 bases; unmatched junction bases: 8. CDR1 and CDR2 (germline): SGHTA, FQGNSA. The CDR3 totals 15 residues.

V usage is TRBV11-2 and J usage is TRBJ2-7; D gene uncertain. The CDR3 is 13 amino acids. V lost 5 bases to trimming and J lost 3 bases, with 11 bases between them. From germline, CDR1 is SGHAT and CDR2 FQNNGV. The CDR3 DNA is TGTGCCAGCAGCCCAATGACAAACTACGAGCAGTACTTC. It codes for CASSPMTNYEQYF.

This clone was counted many times. The chain has TRBV10-3 and TRBJ2-3, with D hard to call. Germline CDR1 is ENHRY and CDR2 is SYGVKD. This CDR3 region has 12 residues. V was clipped by 6 bases and J by 0 bases, with 4 bases between them. DNA for the CDR3: TGTGCCATCAGCGTTAGCACAGATACGCAGTATTTT. This translates into CAISVSTDTQYF.

J is TRBJ1-5 and V is TRBV5-8; 9 nucleotides line up with TRBD1. Trimming took 4 bases from V and 9 from J; bases not matched to a gene: 11. The CDR3 consists of 15 residues. CDR1 is SGHTS and CDR2 is YDEGEE in the germline V gene. The DNA of the CDR3 is TGTGCCAGCAGCCATGGTGGGACAGGGAGTGTGCCCCAGCATTTT. Translated: CASSHGGTGSVPQHF.

The V call is TRBV27, the J call TRBJ1-5; 9 nucleotides line up with TRBD1. CDR1 is MNHEY and CDR2 is SMNVEV in the germline V gene (reference sequence). The CDR3 is 19 amino acids. The V and J ends lost 6 bases and 4 bases, in that order; junction bases with no gene match: 19. The CDR3 DNA is TGTGCCAGCAGCCGAACAGGGGGCGGATTTGCGATCCTAAATCAGCCCCAGCATTTT. Translated, it gives CASSRTGGGFAILNQPQHF.

The genes are TRBV6-4 and TRBJ1-2; possible D gene TRBD1, 5 bases. There are 15 residues in the CDR3. V lost 6 bases to trimming and J lost 6 bases, with 20 bases between them. CDR1 is MRHNA, CDR2 SNTAGT, per germline. The CDR3 nucleotides are TGTGCCAGCAGCCCAGGGTTATTCGTCCCTGATGGCTACACCTTC. It is translated as CASSPGLFVPDGYTF.